This TCR beta chain was observed in a study of blood T cell repertoires in COVID-19. Study at large: Collection of acute and convalescent COVID-19 samples took place in the United States, Italy and Spain. Sample material is recorded as cDNA or gDNA derived from T cells, B-cell-depleted T cells, or PBMCs.

This CDR3 comprises 14 residues. Per the germline V gene, CDR1 is SGHRS and CDR2 is YFSETQ. Trimming took 4 bases from V and 3 from J; bases not matched to a gene: 5. Per the authors' pipeline: Reference gene primer amplification in the assay estimated nucleated cell counts. Assay used: immunoSEQ multiplex PCR; TCRdb lists only in-frame clones, some missing. V and J calls and clone size come straight from that table; D and trimming were deduced from the DNA. This sample has tens of thousands of clones, with around four fifths found just once. The receptor was derived from a man between 65 and 79 years old with acute or convalescent COVID-19. Input material: peripheral blood. V and J are TRBV5-1 and TRBJ1-1; 8 bases align to TRBD1. In DNA form, the CDR3 reads TGCGCCAGCAGCATAGGACAGGGATACACTGAAGCTTTCTTT. It encodes CASSIGQGYTEAFF. Drawing the rest from reference TRBV5-1 and TRBJ1-1, the complete variable domain is KAGVTQTPRYLIKTRGQQVTLSCSPISGHRSVSWYQQTPGQGLQFLFEYFSETQRNKGNFPGRFSGRQFSNSRSEMNVSTLELGDSALYLCASSIGQGYTEAFFGQGTRLTVV.